This paragraph covers one T cell receptor beta chain sequence. Its antigen is not known. This record comes from a study of shared clonotypes between healthy human individuals. Study context: The cohort had a couple of women and a few men, ages 18 to 49.

Notes on the study in general: Represented diversity, genetic and exposure-history alike, was limited by few donors. Naive CD4 clonotypes overlapped across a handful of donors at approximately 5.3%. Compared with clonotypes that all four donors shared, non-shared clonotypes had lower generation probabilities.

TCRdb keeps only in-frame clones here, not all; method: immunoSEQ multiplex PCR. The sample comprises just over 2,000,000 clones, over 85% of which are singletons, and more than 0.1% rests with the top ten. The CDR3 extends over 12 amino acids. CDR1 and CDR2 from the germline V gene are SGHKS and YYEKEE (reference sequence). V lost 5 bases and J 7 bases, leaving 10 bases between the germline ends. The chain has TRBV5-5 and TRBJ2-1; no firm D call. This TCR derives from a man aged 18 to 29 in good health. What was sequenced was naive CD4+ T cells sorted from blood. Sample subset: CD45RA+ positively selected. The CDR3 nucleotides read TGTGCCAGCAGTTATAACTGGAATGAGCAGTTCTTC. The encoded protein is CASSYNWNEQFF.